The source of this T cell receptor beta chain is a study of blood T cell repertoires in COVID-19. Study-level background: The origin of the acute and convalescent COVID-19 samples was the United States, Italy and Spain. PBMCs, B-cell-depleted T cells, or T cells were the source of the cDNA or gDNA that made up the material.

A few counts support this clone. In the original workflow: Researchers report that nucleated cell counts were estimated from reference gene primer amplification. Libraries were prepared by immunoSEQ multiplex PCR; TCRdb keeps only in-frame clonotypes and omits some of them. V and J calls and clone size are those listed in that table; D and trimming were worked out from the DNA. The data contain about 66,000 clones, around 88% of them singletons. The clonotype comes from a woman in her 70s with acute or convalescent COVID-19. Sequencing was carried out using peripheral blood.

The DNA for the CDR3 is TGCGCCAGCAAAAAAGGGACAGGGGTTAATGAAAAACTGTTTTTT. Its translation is CASKKGTGVNEKLFF. This chain uses TRBV5-1 with TRBJ1-4; 10 nucleotides agree with TRBD1. The CDR3 is 15 residues long. Trimming cost V 6 bases and J 4 bases; bases outside gene matches: 6. Per germline, CDR1 SGHRS and CDR2 YFSETQ.